The source of this T cell receptor beta chain is a study of OX40 agonist ivuxolimab in advanced cancers. Study-level information: Among those enrolled, mean age was about 60 years (range roughly 23 to 85) and approximately 80% were male. Checkpoint inhibitors had been given previously to around 38% of patients.

Assay used: immunoSEQ multiplex PCR; TCRdb lists only in-frame clones, some missing. The sample consists of roughly 76,000 clones, around four fifths of them appearing once. This clone was counted ten times or more. The receptor comes from an adult with an advanced solid tumor such as melanoma, head and neck, liver or kidney cancer. The sample in question was CD4+ or CD8+ T cells sorted from blood, obtained in a trial of the OX40 agonist ivuxolimab.

CDR3 loop: CASSLVGGTYEQYF. The CDR3 DNA follows: TGTGCCAGCAGCTTAGTCGGTGGTACCTACGAGCAGTACTTC. This chain links TRBV7-2 with TRBJ2-7, with unresolved D. Germline V gives CDR1 SGHTA, CDR2 FQGNSA. There are 14 residues in the CDR3. V shed 1 base and J shed 2 bases, with 9 bases lying between them.